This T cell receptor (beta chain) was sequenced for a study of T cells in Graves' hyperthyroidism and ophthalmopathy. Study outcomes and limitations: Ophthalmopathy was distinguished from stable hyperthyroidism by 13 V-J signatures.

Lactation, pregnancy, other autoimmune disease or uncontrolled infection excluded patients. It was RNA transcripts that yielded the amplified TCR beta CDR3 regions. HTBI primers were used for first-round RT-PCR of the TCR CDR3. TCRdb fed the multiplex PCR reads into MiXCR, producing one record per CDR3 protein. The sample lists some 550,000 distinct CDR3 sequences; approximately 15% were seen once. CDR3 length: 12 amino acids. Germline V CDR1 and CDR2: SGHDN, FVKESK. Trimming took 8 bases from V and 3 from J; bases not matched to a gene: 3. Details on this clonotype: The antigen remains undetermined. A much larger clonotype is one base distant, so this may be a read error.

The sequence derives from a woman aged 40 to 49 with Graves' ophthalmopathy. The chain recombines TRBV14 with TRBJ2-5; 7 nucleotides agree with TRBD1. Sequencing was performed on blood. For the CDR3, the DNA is TGTGCCAGCGCCCAGGGGGAAGAGACCCAGTACTTC. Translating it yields CASAQGEETQYF. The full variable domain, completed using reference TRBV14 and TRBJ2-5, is EAGVTQFPSHSVIEKGQTVTLRCDPISGHDNLYWYRRVMGKEIKFLLHFVKESKQDESGMPNNRFLAERTGGTYSTLKVQPAELEDSGVYFCASAQGEETQYFGPGTRLLVL.